One and the same sample provided the 24 T cell receptor beta chains below, sequenced in a study of cytomegalovirus exposure and HLA in healthy donors. TCRdb's copy holds only in-frame clones and misses some; the assay was immunoSEQ multiplex PCR. In the table there are 200,000 to 250,000 clones, around 86% of which are singletons. The sample taken for sequencing was PBMCs. Receptor source: a woman between 18 and 30 years old in good health and CMV-seropositive.

The rearrangement uses TRBV4-1 and TRBJ1-3; unclear D gene. V lost 2 bases, J lost 0 bases, and 11 bases lay in between. Per germline, CDR1 MGHRA and CDR2 YSYEKL. The CDR3 is made up of 16 amino acids. This chain's CDR3 is CASSQWQLSSGNTIYF. For the CDR3, the DNA is TGCGCCAGCAGCCAATGGCAGTTAAGCTCTGGAAACACCATATATTTT.

J is TRBJ2-1 and V is TRBV5-1; 13 bases align to TRBD2. Germline V lookup: CDR1 SGHRS, CDR2 YFSETQ. CDR3 length: 16 residues. V shed 4 bases and J 6 bases; nucleotides not matched to a gene: 7. The CDR3 is CASSRALAGGINEQFF. The CDR3 bases are TGCGCCAGCAGCCGCGCACTAGCGGGAGGGATCAATGAGCAGTTCTTC.

Notes on this clone: Given a much more abundant clone one base away, this may be a read error. The chain joins TRBV27 to TRBJ2-1; TRBD1 agrees at 7 bases. CDR1 is MNHEY, CDR2 SMNVEV, per germline (reference sequence). The V gene end was trimmed by 5 bases and the J gene end by 4 bases; junction bases not matched to a gene: 5. The CDR3 totals 14 residues. The CDR3 sequence: CASSDGTEYNEQFF. CDR3 DNA: TGTGCCAGCAGTGACGGGACAGAATACAATGAGCAGTTCTTC.

This chain's CDR3 is CASSQGLTGRNEKLFF. In DNA, the CDR3 is TGTGCCAGCAGTCAGGGATTGACAGGGAGGAATGAAAAACTGTTTTTT. V is TRBV5-6 and J is TRBJ1-4; TRBD1 matches 7 bases. This CDR3 region has 16 residues. Germline V lookup: CDR1 SGHDT, CDR2 YYEEEE. V lost 5 bases and J lost 5; bases outside the gene matches: 12.

The chain has TRBV28 and TRBJ2-1; 13 bases map to TRBD2. V lost 5 bases to trimming and J lost 6 bases; unmatched junction nucleotides: 7. In germline, CDR1 is MDHEN, CDR2 SYDVKM. The CDR3 runs 16 residues. CDR3 sequence reads: CASSGPTSGRFNEQFF. CDR3 bases: TGTGCCAGCAGTGGTCCGACTAGCGGGAGGTTCAATGAGCAGTTCTTC. Supplemented by reference TRBV28 and TRBJ2-1, the full variable domain reads DVKVTQSSRYLVKRTGEKVFLECVQDMDHENMFWYRQDPGLGLRLIYFSYDVKMKEKGDIPEGYSVSREKKERFSLILESASTNQTSMYLCASSGPTSGRFNEQFFGPGTRLTVL.

The gene calls are TRBV6-1 and TRBJ1-2, with TRBD1 matching over 9 bases. J lost 3 bases, V lost 2 bases, and 16 bases had no gene match. The CDR3 is 19 amino acids. CDR1 and CDR2 (germline): MNHNS, SASEGT. Written as DNA, the CDR3 is TGTGCCAGCAGTGAAATAAGGGGACAGGGAGAATCCCTATACTATGGCTACACCTTC. This encodes CASSEIRGQGESLYYGYTF.

The chain uses TRBV27 and TRBJ2-5; 7 bases agree with TRBD1. The CDR3 is made up of 13 amino acids. The trim removed 10 bases at V and 0 bases at J, leaving 5 bases unmatched. Germline CDR1 is MNHEY and CDR2 is SMNVEV (reference sequence). CDR3: CATRGTDQETQYF. The CDR3 DNA reads TGTGCCACCCGAGGGACAGACCAAGAGACCCAGTACTTC.

This clone appeared once. V is TRBV6-5 and J is TRBJ1-1; D not certain. The CDR3 consists of 15 residues. CDR1 is MNHEY and CDR2 is SVGAGI in the germline V gene. V was shortened by 0 bases and J by 0 bases, with 8 bases between the two germline ends. The CDR3: CASSYSRTMNTEAFF. For the CDR3, the DNA is TGTGCCAGCAGTTACTCCAGGACTATGAACACTGAAGCTTTCTTT.

V gene TRBV19 combines with J gene TRBJ2-2, with TRBD1 matching over 11 bases. The CDR3 contains 16 residues. V trimming: 4 bases; J trimming: 6 bases; junction bases outside the gene matches: 7. Germline V gene lookup returns CDR1 LNHDA and CDR2 SQIVND (reference sequence). This chain's CDR3 is CASSKHRDRGSGELFF. DNA of the CDR3: TGTGCCAGTAGTAAACACCGGGACAGGGGGTCCGGGGAGCTGTTTTTT.

This rearrangement joins TRBV5-4 to TRBJ2-7; a weak D match, TRBD2 (5 bases). Trimming removed 0 bases at V and 6 bases at J, with 7 bases between. Per germline, CDR1 SGHNT and CDR2 YYREEE (reference sequence). This CDR3 is built from 12 residues. CDR3 sequence: CASSLGAGEQYF. The DNA for the CDR3 is TGTGCCAGCAGCTTGGGGGCGGGCGAGCAGTACTTC.

The chain employs TRBV5-4 and TRBJ2-7, with 11 bases aligning to TRBD1. V was clipped by 0 bases and J by 2 bases; unmatched bases: 1. Germline V gives CDR1 SGHNT, CDR2 YYREEE (reference sequence). This CDR3 comprises 15 residues. CDR3 nucleotides: TGTGCCAGCAGCTTGGGGACAGGGGGCGCCTACGAGCAGTACTTC. It codes for CASSLGTGGAYEQYF.

DNA for the CDR3: TGTGCCAGCAGTCCGTTCCCCTTCAGGAATCAGCCCCAGCATTTT. Its translation is CASSPFPFRNQPQHF. The gene calls are TRBV28 and TRBJ1-5, with D unclear. V was shortened by 5 bases and J by 4 bases, with 15 bases between the two germline ends. This CDR3 is 15 amino acids long. From germline, CDR1 is MDHEN and CDR2 SYDVKM.

CDR3 DNA sequence: TGTGCCAGCAGTTTCGGGGGAAGGGGCAATCAGCCCCAGCATTTT. As protein: CASSFGGRGNQPQHF. The V gene is TRBV27, the J gene TRBJ1-5; possibly TRBD1 for D (5 bases). The CDR3 has 15 amino acids. The V gene lost 3 bases and the J gene lost 2 bases, with 11 bases spanning the gap. Germline V lookup: CDR1 MNHEY, CDR2 SMNVEV (reference sequence).

This chain joins TRBV28 and TRBJ2-7; 10 nucleotides match TRBD1. V was clipped by 5 bases and J by 1 base; unmatched bases: 2. The CDR3 runs to 14 residues. Germline-derived CDR1 and CDR2 are MDHEN and SYDVKM. In DNA form, the CDR3 reads TGTGCCAGCAGTCGACAGGGGGCGTCCTACGAGCAGTACTTC. The encoded protein is CASSRQGASYEQYF.

This clone came up a few times. V and J are TRBV30 and TRBJ2-7, with 11 positions matching TRBD1. The trim removed 3 bases at V and 3 bases at J, leaving 10 bases unmatched. The germline V gene encodes CDR1 GTSNPN and CDR2 SVGIG (reference sequence). CDR3 size: 16 residues. This CDR3 is CAWSPGGGTGGYEQYF. CDR3 nucleotides: TGTGCCTGGAGCCCTGGAGGGGGGACAGGGGGCTACGAGCAGTACTTC.

This chain connects TRBV28 to TRBJ2-2; TRBD2 matches 9 bases. J gave up 8 bases and V 6 bases, and 19 bases lay outside the gene matches. There are 18 residues in the CDR3. Germline lookup yields CDR1 MDHEN and CDR2 SYDVKM. The DNA for the CDR3 is TGTGCCAGCAGCGTCAACCGACTAGCGGATCGTTCAAGGGGGGAGCTGTTTTTT. Encoded protein: CASSVNRLADRSRGELFF.

V is TRBV27 and J is TRBJ1-2; 7 bases align to TRBD1. With 3 bases clipped from V and 4 bases from J, the junction kept 5 bases outside the gene matches. This CDR3 has 14 amino acids. The germline V gene has CDR1 MNHEY and CDR2 SMNVEV (reference sequence). The CDR3 reads CASSLQGVGYGYTF. The CDR3 region has the DNA TGTGCCAGCAGTTTGCAGGGGGTCGGCTATGGCTACACCTTC.

The count of this clone is one. J is TRBJ2-3 and V is TRBV27; a weak D match, TRBD1 (5 bases). CDR1 MNHEY and CDR2 SMNVEV come from the germline V gene (reference sequence). The CDR3 spans 17 residues. V was trimmed by 2 bases and J by 2 bases, leaving 17 bases between them. The CDR3 protein is CASSLEWGSEFTDTQYF. The CDR3, as DNA: TGTGCCAGCAGTTTAGAGTGGGGCAGCGAATTCACAGATACGCAGTATTTT.

The chain combines TRBV6-5 with TRBJ2-2, with 7 bases fitting TRBD1. Trimming at V came to 10 bases and at J to 0 bases, leaving 8 bases not matched to a gene. The germline V gene encodes CDR1 MNHEY and CDR2 SVGAGI. CDR3 length: 15 amino acids. The CDR3 loop reads CATFPGTANTGELFF. CDR3 in DNA: TGTGCCACCTTTCCCGGGACAGCGAACACCGGGGAGCTGTTTTTT.

This chain connects TRBV6-5 to TRBJ2-7, with 8 bases that match TRBD1. Germline V gives CDR1 MNHEY, CDR2 SVGAGI. V shed 0 bases, J shed 3 bases, and the junction held 4 bases outside the gene matches. The CDR3 length is 15 residues. CDR3 residues: CASSYSGQGGYEQYF. The CDR3 DNA follows: TGTGCCAGCAGTTACTCAGGACAGGGCGGCTACGAGCAGTACTTC.

The chain employs TRBV2 and TRBJ2-3, with 10 bases matching TRBD2. The CDR3 totals 16 residues. The V and J ends lost 2 bases and 3 bases, in that order; junction bases with no gene match: 5. Germline CDR1 is SNHLY and CDR2 is FYNNEI. The CDR3 reads CASSESLAGVTDTQYF. In DNA, the CDR3 is TGTGCCAGCAGTGAAAGTCTAGCGGGAGTTACAGATACGCAGTATTTT.

V gene TRBV27 combines with J gene TRBJ1-5; no clear D gene. Per the germline V gene, CDR1 is MNHEY and CDR2 is SMNVEV (reference sequence). Trimming removed 4 bases from V and 0 bases from J, with 10 bases in between. The CDR3 is made up of 15 amino acids. The CDR3 protein is CASSSHRSSNQPQHF. CDR3 DNA: TGTGCCAGCAGTTCTCACCGTAGTAGCAATCAGCCCCAGCATTTT.

The chain uses TRBV19 and TRBJ2-7; 12 bases map to TRBD2. Germline V gene data show CDR1 as LNHDA and CDR2 as SQIVND (reference sequence). The J segment lost 2 bases and the V segment lost 0 bases, leaving 14 bases of the junction unmatched. The CDR3 spans 20 residues. CDR3 sequence (DNA): TGTGCCAGTAGTATAGATCGTAGTTTAGGACTAGCGGGACCAACCTACGAGCAGTACTTC. This gives the protein CASSIDRSLGLAGPTYEQYF.

The rearrangement links TRBV7-9 to TRBJ1-1; 10 positions agree with TRBD1. The CDR3 extends over 15 amino acids. Trimming cost V 3 bases and J 5 bases; bases outside gene matches: 6. Looked up from germline, CDR1 is SEHNR and CDR2 is FQNEAQ (reference sequence). DNA of the CDR3: TGTGCCAGCAGCTTTCTGGACAGGGGGGGAACTGAAGCTTTCTTT. Translated: CASSFLDRGGTEAFF.